The clone carrying this T cell receptor beta chain was counted between two and nine times. The sample belongs to a study of cytomegalovirus exposure and HLA in healthy donors. Study summary: The platform used for the roughly 130 validation repertoires matched that of the 650 to 750 first-cohort repertoires, a later analysis reported.

Separation from the roughly 670-subject first cohort characterized the 120-subject validation cohort, to which the donors belonged. Trimming shortened V by 5 bases and J by 4 bases, and 12 bases separated the two germline ends. This CDR3 comprises 14 residues. CDR1 is MNHNS and CDR2 is SASEGT in the germline V gene. TCRdb keeps only in-frame clones here, not all; method: immunoSEQ multiplex PCR. The sample contains 200,000 or so clones, approximately 82% of which appear only once. The sequenced sample was PBMCs. The receptor was derived from a woman between 18 and 30 years old in good health and CMV-seronegative. This chain connects TRBV6-1 to TRBJ2-1, with D uncertain. The CDR3 sequence is CASSQRYEYNEQFF. The CDR3 bases are TGTGCCAGCAGTCAGCGTTACGAGTACAATGAGCAGTTCTTC.